Sequencing of this T cell receptor (beta chain) was carried out in a study of CD8+ T cells in alopecia areata. Germline CDR1 and CDR2: LNHDA and SQIVND (reference sequence). The CDR3 is 13 residues long. V shed 7 bases and J 8 bases; nucleotides not matched to a gene: 9. In each case, RNA was isolated and then reverse transcribed into cDNA as the sequencing template. Sequencing was performed with immunoSEQ multiplex PCR; in TCRdb, only in-frame clones are kept and a portion is missing. The table records some 200,000 clones, about 60% of them present only once. Collected material from alopecia areata patients comprised lesional scalp punch biopsies and peripheral blood.

Sequenced here: CD4+ T cells sorted from blood, sampled at week 0. The sequence was obtained from a human donor with alopecia areata. V gene TRBV19 combines with J gene TRBJ1-2; 8 nucleotides agree with TRBD1. The CDR3 sequence: CASNKQGVYGYTF. CDR3 DNA: TGTGCCAGTAACAAACAGGGGGTTTACGGCTACACCTTC.